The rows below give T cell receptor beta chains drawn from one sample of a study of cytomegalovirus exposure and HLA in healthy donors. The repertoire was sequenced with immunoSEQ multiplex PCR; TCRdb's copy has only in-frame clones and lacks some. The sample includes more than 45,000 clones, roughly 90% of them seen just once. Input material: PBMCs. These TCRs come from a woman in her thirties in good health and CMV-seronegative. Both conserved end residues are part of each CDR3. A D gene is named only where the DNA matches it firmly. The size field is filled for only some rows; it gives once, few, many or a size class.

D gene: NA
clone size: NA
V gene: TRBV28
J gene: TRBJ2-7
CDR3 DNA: TGTGCCAGCAGTTTAAGCCCGTTCTCCTCCTCCTACGAGCAGTACTTC
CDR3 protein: CASSLSPFSSSYEQYF

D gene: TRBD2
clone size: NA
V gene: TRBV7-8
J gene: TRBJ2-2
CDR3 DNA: TGTGCCAGCAGCTCGGGGGCGGGAGGCCCGACCGGGGAGCTGTTTTTT
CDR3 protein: CASSSGAGGPTGELFF

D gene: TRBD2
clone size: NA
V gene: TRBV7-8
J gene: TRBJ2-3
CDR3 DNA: TGTGCCAGCAAATTCAGACTAGCGGGAGGGGAGCACACAGATACGCAGTATTTT
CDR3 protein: CASKFRLAGGEHTDTQYF

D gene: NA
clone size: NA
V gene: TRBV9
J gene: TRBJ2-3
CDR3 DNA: TGTGCCAGCAGCGTAGCAATGGCGGGGCAAGATACGCAGTATTTT
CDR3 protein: CASSVAMAGQDTQYF

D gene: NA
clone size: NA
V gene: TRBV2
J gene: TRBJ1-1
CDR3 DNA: TGTGCCAGCACGGGAAGCATATACACTGAAGCTTTCTTT
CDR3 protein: CASTGSIYTEAFF

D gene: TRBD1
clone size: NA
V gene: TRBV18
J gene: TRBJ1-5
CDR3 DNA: TGTGCCAGCTCACCACCGGCAGGGGGCGGGCGACAGCCCCAGCATTTT
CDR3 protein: CASSPPAGGGRQPQHF

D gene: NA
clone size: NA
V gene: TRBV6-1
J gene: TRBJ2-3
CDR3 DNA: TGTGCCAGCAGCCTACTTGGACTCAGCACAGATACGCAGTATTTT
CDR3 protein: CASSLLGLSTDTQYF

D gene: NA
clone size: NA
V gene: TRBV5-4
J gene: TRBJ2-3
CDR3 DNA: TGTGCCAGCAGCTTGACAGCACTCGACACAGATACGCAGTATTTT
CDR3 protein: CASSLTALDTDTQYF

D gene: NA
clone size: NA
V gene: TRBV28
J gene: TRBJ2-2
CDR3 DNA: TGTGCCAGCAGTTTAAGTGGTAGGACAGCCGGGGAGCTGTTTTTT
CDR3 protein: CASSLSGRTAGELFF

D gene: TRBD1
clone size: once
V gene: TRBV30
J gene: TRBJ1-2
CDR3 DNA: TGTGCCTGGAGTGTACCGAGGACAGGGAACTATGGCTACACCTTC
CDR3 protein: CAWSVPRTGNYGYTF

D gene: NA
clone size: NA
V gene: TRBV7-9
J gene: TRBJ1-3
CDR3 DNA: TGTGCCAGCAGCTTGAGTACAATGCGGCAGGGTATTGGAAACACCATATATTTT
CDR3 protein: CASSLSTMRQGIGNTIYF

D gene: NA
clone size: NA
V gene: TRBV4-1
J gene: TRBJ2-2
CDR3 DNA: TGCGCCAGCAGCCGTCTTACAGGGACGAACACCGGGGAGCTGTTTTTT
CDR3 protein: CASSRLTGTNTGELFF

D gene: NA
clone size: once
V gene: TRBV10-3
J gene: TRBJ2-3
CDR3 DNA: TGTGCCATCAGTGGGCGGGACTCCCCAAGCACAGATACGCAGTATTTT
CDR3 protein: CAISGRDSPSTDTQYF

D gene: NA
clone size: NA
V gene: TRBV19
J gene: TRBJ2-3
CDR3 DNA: TGTGCCAGTAGTCCAGTAGCTAGGGAGCGGACAGATACGCAGTATTTT
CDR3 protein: CASSPVARERTDTQYF

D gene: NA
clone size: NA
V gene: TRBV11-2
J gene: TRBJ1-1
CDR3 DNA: TGTGCCAGCAGCTTGACTTTCAAGAACACTGAAGCTTTCTTT
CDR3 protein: CASSLTFKNTEAFF

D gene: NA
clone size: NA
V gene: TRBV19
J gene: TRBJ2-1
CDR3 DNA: TGTGCCAGTAGTGATTGGCGGCTGAGCTCCTACAATGAGCAGTTCTTC
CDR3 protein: CASSDWRLSSYNEQFF

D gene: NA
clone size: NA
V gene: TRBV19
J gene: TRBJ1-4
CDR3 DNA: TGTGCCAGTAGCGGGGGAAGGGGACTACCTAATGAAAAACTGTTTTTT
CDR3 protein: CASSGGRGLPNEKLFF

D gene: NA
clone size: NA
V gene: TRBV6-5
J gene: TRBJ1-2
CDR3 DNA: TGTGCCAGCAGTTACCCTGGGGGGGGCTACACCTTC
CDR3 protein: CASSYPGGGYTF

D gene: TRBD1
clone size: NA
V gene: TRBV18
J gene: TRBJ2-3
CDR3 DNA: TGTGCCAGCTCCACAGGGGGATGGACAGATACGCAGTATTTT
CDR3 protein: CASSTGGWTDTQYF

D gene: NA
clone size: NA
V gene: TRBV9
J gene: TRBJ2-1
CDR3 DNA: TGTGCCAGCAGCGCCTTTGACAATGAGCAGTTCTTC
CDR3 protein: CASSAFDNEQFF

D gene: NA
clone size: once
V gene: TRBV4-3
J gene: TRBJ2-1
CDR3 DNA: TGCGCCAGCAGCCAAGAGGGTCGCGGGGAACAGTTCTTC
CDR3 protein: CASSQEGRGEQFF

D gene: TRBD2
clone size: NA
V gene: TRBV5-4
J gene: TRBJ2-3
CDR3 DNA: TGTGCCAGCAGCTTCGGGACTAGCGGCACAGATACGCAGTATTTT
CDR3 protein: CASSFGTSGTDTQYF

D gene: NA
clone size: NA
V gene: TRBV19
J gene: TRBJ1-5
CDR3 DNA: TGTGCCAGAGGGGTCTCAGCGTGCAATCAGCCCCAGCATTTT
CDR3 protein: CARGVSACNQPQHF

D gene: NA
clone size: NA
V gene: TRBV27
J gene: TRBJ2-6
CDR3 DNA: TGTGCCAGCAGTTTAAAGGGGGAGGGCTTTTCTGGGGCCAACGTCCTGACTTTC
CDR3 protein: CASSLKGEGFSGANVLTF

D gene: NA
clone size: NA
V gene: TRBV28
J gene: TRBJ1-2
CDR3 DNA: TGTGCCAGCCAACCTTTATCCTTGAGCGGCTACACCTTC
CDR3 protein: CASQPLSLSGYTF

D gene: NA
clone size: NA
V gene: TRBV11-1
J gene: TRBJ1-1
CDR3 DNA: TGTGCCAGCAGCAGAGACTCAGGGGAAACTGAAGCTTTCTTT
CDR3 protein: CASSRDSGETEAFF

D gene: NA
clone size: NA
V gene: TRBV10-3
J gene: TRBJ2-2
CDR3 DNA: TGTGCCATCACCCCCCTACCAAACACCGGGGAGCTGTTTTTT
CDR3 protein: CAITPLPNTGELFF

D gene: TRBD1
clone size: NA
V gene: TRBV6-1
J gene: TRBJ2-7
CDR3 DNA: TGTGCCAGCAGTCACACCGGGACAGGGACCTACGAGCAGTACTTC
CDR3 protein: CASSHTGTGTYEQYF

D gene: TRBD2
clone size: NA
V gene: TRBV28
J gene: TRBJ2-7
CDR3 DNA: TGTGCCAGCACAGGACTAGCGGAGAACTACGAGCAGTACTTC
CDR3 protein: CASTGLAENYEQYF

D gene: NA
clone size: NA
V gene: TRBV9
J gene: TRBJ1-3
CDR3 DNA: TGTGCCAGCGGTCGGGTCCCTGGTGGAAACACCATATATTTT
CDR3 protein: CASGRVPGGNTIYF

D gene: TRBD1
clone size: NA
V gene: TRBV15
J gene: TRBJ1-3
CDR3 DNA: TGTGCCACCAGCAGGGCCGACAGGGATCTAGACACCATATATTTT
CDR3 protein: CATSRADRDLDTIYF

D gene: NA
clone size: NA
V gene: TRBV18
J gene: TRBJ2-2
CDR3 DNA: TGTGCCAGCTCACCATTTATTCCCAAGAACACCGGGGAGCTGTTTTTT
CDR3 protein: CASSPFIPKNTGELFF

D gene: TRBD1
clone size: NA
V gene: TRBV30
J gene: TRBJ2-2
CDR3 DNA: TGTGCCTGGAGCCCCGGGACAGAGAACACCGGGGAGCTGTTTTTT
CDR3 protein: CAWSPGTENTGELFF

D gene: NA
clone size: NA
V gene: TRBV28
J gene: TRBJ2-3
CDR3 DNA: TGTGCCACCACCCCGGGCCAGCGGGTGACAGATACGCAGTATTTT
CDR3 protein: CATTPGQRVTDTQYF

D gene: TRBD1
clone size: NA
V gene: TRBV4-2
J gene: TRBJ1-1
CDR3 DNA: TGTGCCAGCAGCCAATCCGATACAGGGGGCGCGATATTT
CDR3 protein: CASSQSDTGGAIF

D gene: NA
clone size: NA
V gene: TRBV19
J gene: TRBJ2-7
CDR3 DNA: TGTGCCAGTAGTATAGACGGGCTAGCGCGGGAGCAGTACTTC
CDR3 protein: CASSIDGLAREQYF

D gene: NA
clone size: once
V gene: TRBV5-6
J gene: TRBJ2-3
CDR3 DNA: TGTGCCAGCATCTGGGGATGGGGCGGGGCTAGCACAGATACGCAGTATTTT
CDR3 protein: CASIWGWGGASTDTQYF

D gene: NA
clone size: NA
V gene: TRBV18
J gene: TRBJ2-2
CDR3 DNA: TGTGCCAGCTCACCACCGCTCGGCGGTTCCGGGGAGCTGTTTTTT
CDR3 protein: CASSPPLGGSGELFF

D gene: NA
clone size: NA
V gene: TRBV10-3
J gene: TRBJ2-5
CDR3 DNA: TGTGCCATCAGTGAGTCGACTTCCGGGACCCAGTACTTC
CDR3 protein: CAISESTSGTQYF